This TCR beta chain was observed in a study of Graves' ophthalmopathy and Graves' hyperthyroidism. The CDR3 runs 15 residues. Germline-derived CDR1 and CDR2 are SEHNR and FQNEAQ (reference sequence). V trimming: 2 bases; J trimming: 3 bases; junction bases outside the gene matches: 4. Someone took the PBMCs out of roughly 10 ml of fresh peripheral blood. RNA transcripts served as template for amplifying TCR beta CDR3 sequences. HTBI-primed first-round RT-PCR preceded second-round multiplex PCR. TCRdb independently ran MiXCR on the multiplex PCR reads; one entry per CDR3 protein. This table holds about 640,000 distinct CDR3 sequences, 35% to 50% found once. Details on this clonotype: Here the CDR3 omits its conserved ending phenylalanine or tryptophan, so a read error is the likely source.

The sample consisted of peripheral blood. This chain uses TRBV7-9 with TRBJ2-7, with TRBD1 matching 10 bases. The source is an adult man with Graves' ophthalmopathy. The CDR3, as DNA: TGTGCCAGCAGCTTAAGGGGGACAGGGGTCTACGAGCAGTACCTC. It yields the protein CASSLRGTGVYEQYL.